The T cell receptor beta chain described here comes from a study of blood T cells in healthy people across ages. Findings of the study overall: Naive T cell percentage showed a strong correlation with TCR beta diversity.

About this clonotype: Antigen unknown.

With a J-beta primer mix and a sample-barcoded 5' primer, a second PCR ran about 7 to 11 cycles. Via MiXCR, TCRdb re-called the 5' RACE reads, giving one row per CDR3 protein. The table includes about 600,000 distinct CDR3 sequences, around half detected once. The germline V gene has CDR1 SGHTA and CDR2 FQGTGA. V lost 5 bases to trimming and J lost 5 bases, with 12 bases between them. CDR3 size: 13 residues. The individuals who served as donors were healthy Caucasians living in Russia, aged about 6 to 90. A minimum of 6 micrograms of total RNA was extracted per sample. This chain joins TRBV7-3 and TRBJ2-5; the D is unclear. This clonotype was sampled from a man of 80 years or more in good health. Sample: blood. DNA for the CDR3: TGTGCCAGCAGCCCGCGATTTGGGGAGACCCAGTACTTC. It translates to CASSPRFGETQYF.